The sequence of this T cell receptor beta chain was determined in a study of blood T cell repertoires in COVID-19 (dated by TCRdb to 2018 to 2020). Study-wide context: Samples covering the acute and convalescent phases of COVID-19 were provided by collaborators in the United States, Italy and Spain. The prospective study material was composed of cDNA or gDNA derived from T cells, B-cell-depleted T cells, or PBMCs. Subjects who had been exposed to COVID-19, were actively infected with it, or had recovered from it provided the deeply sampled blood TCRbeta repertoires that made up the dataset. The repertoires were released in a freely available public database meant as a resource for research on the immune response to SARS-CoV-2. The samples were drawn from the first 160 participants of the ongoing ImmuneRACE study and from 950 to 1,500 subjects provided by 6 global collaborators. A de-identified subject ID, COVID-19 status, age in years and sex were almost always included in the sample metadata. Where HLA class I and class II types were available, the types were taken from metadata supplied by the sample provider, not from assay-based typing. Paper-wide results and their limitations: Clinical and demographic metadata were provided uncurated, with the amount varying by source and participant.

A remark on this clone: This receptor's antigen is unknown. It has no much larger one-base neighbor in the sample; base qualities were not kept.

The CDR3, cysteine through phenylalanine, is 17 amino acids long. CDR3 DNA only is kept here, 51 bases in frame from base 1. V is clipped by 4 bases and J by 7 bases, and the sequence between their germline boundaries is 22 bases long. Reading the germline V gene (reference sequence) gives CDR1 SEHNR and CDR2 FQNEAQ. TCRbeta CDR3 regions were amplified from genomic DNA by means of the immunoSEQ Assay, a bias-controlled multiplex PCR. Under the source paper's analysis protocol: Within the assay, amplification of reference gene primers was used to estimate how many nucleated cells each sample contained. To quantify the absolute abundance of each unique TCRbeta CDR3 rearrangement, sequence reads were collapsed and filtered. For each sample, productive Simpson clonality was calculated as the square root of Simpson's diversity index over productive rearrangements. The table comes from immuneACCESS by way of TCRdb, which keeps in-frame sequences with V and J called. Part of the clones is missing from these tables; in studies checked, under half for an unresolved V gene and the rest for unknown reasons. That table gives V, J and clone size, and the DNA gave D and trimming. This sample gives about 290,000 clones in total; about 82% of them show up just once. The ten largest clones represent over 3.5% of the sample.

The collaborating institutions used their own protocols to collect whole blood in K2EDTA tubes. Collaborator samples were shipped for TCRbeta analysis as frozen whole blood, isolated PBMCs, or DNA extracted from either sample type. The sequencing input was peripheral blood. The TCR originated in a woman aged 50 to 60 with active or convalescent COVID-19. Here the chain combines TRBV7-9 and TRBJ1-4, and possibly TRBD1, on 5 matching bases. The nucleotide sequence reads TGTGCCAGCAGCTCGGGGCCGGGACGCCCCGGGGGTGAAAAACTGTTTTTT. It encodes CASSSGPGRPGGEKLFF. The full variable domain, with segments outside the CDR3 supplied by the reference TRBV7-9 and TRBJ1-4 proteins, appears as DTGVSQNPRHKITKRGQNVTFRCDPISEHNRLYWYRQTLGQGPEFLTYFQNEAQLEKSRLLSDRFSAERPKGSFSTLEIQRTEQGDSAMYLCASSSGPGRPGGEKLFFGSGTQLSVL.